Each of the 2 T cell receptor beta chains below was sequenced from the same sample in a study of cytomegalovirus exposure and HLA in healthy donors. Primers: 60 Vbeta forward and 13 Jbeta reverse. The repertoire was sequenced with immunoSEQ multiplex PCR; TCRdb's copy has only in-frame clones and lacks some. This table has around 190,000 clones, 81% appearing once. The specimen sequenced was PBMCs. Receptors were obtained from a middle-aged man in good health and CMV-seropositive.

This clone has a single count. The V call is TRBV21-1, the J call TRBJ2-2; TRBD1, the table's D call, lacks a check against the DNA. TRBV21-1 corresponds to a pseudogene. The CDR3 consists of 17 residues. The CDR3 here is CASTQRGQIANTGELFF. The CDR3 bases are TGTGCCAGCACCCAAAGGGGGCAGATCGCGAACACCGGGGAGCTGTTTTTT.

This clone has only a few counts. The chain has TRBV13 and TRBJ1-2, with D perhaps matching TRBD1 (5 bases). Germline V CDR1 and CDR2: PRHDT, FYEKMQ (reference sequence). The V end lost 5 bases, the J end lost 6 bases, and 16 bases lay between the germline ends. The length of the CDR3 is 14 residues. The CDR3 here is CASSPQGFEDGYTF. In DNA, the CDR3 is TGTGCCAGCAGCCCCCAGGGATTCGAGGATGGCTACACCTTC.